These 22 T cell receptor beta chains were sequenced from one sample in a study of OX40 agonist ivuxolimab in advanced cancers. The protocol was immunoSEQ multiplex PCR, while the TCRdb copy is restricted to in-frame clones and leaves out a portion. The sample has approximately 52,000 clones, 65% to 85% seen once; the top ten hold 0.95% to 1.3%. Material: CD4+ or CD8+ T cells sorted from blood, obtained in a trial of the OX40 agonist ivuxolimab. Receptors were obtained from an adult with an advanced solid tumor such as melanoma, head and neck, liver or kidney cancer.

The J gene is TRBJ2-7, the V gene TRBV5-1; the match to TRBD1 covers 8 bases. Germline loops: CDR1 SGHRS, CDR2 YFSETQ. This CDR3 has 15 residues. V trimming: 3 bases; J trimming: 6 bases; junction bases outside the gene matches: 11. As DNA, the CDR3 is TGCGCCAGCAGCTACAGACAGGGGCGATTGTCCGAGCAGTACTTC. This gives the protein CASSYRQGRLSEQYF.

The V call is TRBV4-3, the J call TRBJ1-2; D is perhaps TRBD1 (5 bases). This CDR3 has 16 amino acids. V was clipped by 5 bases and J by 4 bases, with 20 bases between them. From germline, CDR1 is LGHNA and CDR2 YSLEER. The CDR3 coding sequence is TGCGCCAGCAGCAAAAGTCGGGCAGGGAGTAGCTATGGCTACACCTTC. Protein sequence: CASSKSRAGSSYGYTF.

The chain combines TRBV28 with TRBJ1-2; maybe TRBD1 (5 bases). The CDR3 is made up of 12 amino acids. CDR1 is MDHEN, CDR2 SYDVKM, per germline. V was clipped by 5 bases and J by 4 bases, with 8 bases between them. This CDR3 is CASSPQGYGYTF. The CDR3 DNA reads TGTGCCAGCAGTCCCCAGGGCTATGGCTACACCTTC.

The chain carries TRBV19 and TRBJ2-1; 10 bases fit TRBD2. CDR3 size: 12 residues. The V gene's germline CDR1 is LNHDA and CDR2 SQIVND (reference sequence). Trimming removed 7 bases from V and 8 bases from J; junction bases left unmatched: 2. CDR3 region: CASTSGRYEQFF. CDR3 coding DNA: TGTGCCAGTACTAGCGGGAGATATGAGCAGTTCTTC.

This sequence joins TRBV6-5 and TRBJ1-1; D not resolved. The germline CDR1 and CDR2 sequences are MNHEY and SVGAGI. This CDR3 has 13 residues. Trimming cost V 2 bases and J 4 bases, with 8 bases left between them. The CDR3 sequence is CASSYTGATEAFF. CDR3 coding DNA: TGTGCCAGCAGTTACACGGGAGCCACTGAAGCTTTCTTT.

V and J are TRBV6-1 and TRBJ2-1, with a weak D call TRBD1 (5 bases). The CDR3 runs 13 residues. Germline V gives CDR1 MNHNS, CDR2 SASEGT. Trimming stripped 7 bases from V and 6 bases from J, with 13 bases between. The CDR3 DNA sequence: TGTGCCAGCACAACAGGTCCCGGCAATGAGCAGTTCTTC. As protein: CASTTGPGNEQFF.

J is TRBJ2-3 and V is TRBV7-8, with D tentatively TRBD2 (6 bases). Trimming cost V 3 bases and J 9 bases, with 13 bases left between them. The CDR3 is made up of 13 amino acids. Germline V lookup: CDR1 SGHVS, CDR2 FQNEAQ. CDR3 nucleotide sequence: TGTGCCAGCAGCTTGGCGGGACTCGGGACGCAGTATTTT. Translated: CASSLAGLGTQYF. The full variable domain, its missing parts supplied by reference TRBV7-8 and TRBJ2-3, is GAGVSQSPRYKVAKRGQDVALRCDPISGHVSLFWYQQALGQGPEFLTYFQNEAQLDKSGLPSDRFFAERPEGSVSTLKIQRTQQEDSAVYLCASSLAGLGTQYFGPGTRLTVL.

The V gene is TRBV4-1, the J gene TRBJ1-4, with 7 bases aligning to TRBD1. The CDR3 covers 20 residues. In germline, CDR1 is MGHRA, CDR2 YSYEKL. The V gene end was trimmed by 1 base and the J gene end by 3 bases; junction bases not matched to a gene: 17. The chain's CDR3 is CASSQVPPGVSTGSNEKLFF. DNA for the CDR3: TGCGCCAGCAGCCAAGTTCCCCCCGGGGTCTCGACAGGGTCTAATGAAAAACTGTTTTTT.

The chain couples TRBV5-5 to TRBJ1-6; a possible D gene is TRBD1 (5 bases). This CDR3 is built from 16 residues. CDR1 is SGHKS and CDR2 is YYEKEE in the germline V gene (reference sequence). V gave up 0 bases and J gave up 7 bases, with 14 bases separating them. The CDR3 DNA reads as TGTGCCAGCAGCTTGGACTGGGACCTGAGGAATTCACCCCTCCACTTT. Translation gives CASSLDWDLRNSPLHF.

This chain connects TRBV7-9 to TRBJ1-6, with 7 bases that match TRBD1. There are 16 residues in the CDR3. J gave up 0 bases and V 7 bases, and 6 bases lay outside the gene matches. The V gene's germline CDR1 is SEHNR and CDR2 FQNEAQ (reference sequence). CDR3 sequence: CASTPTGSSYNSPLHF. The CDR3 region has the DNA TGTGCCAGCACCCCGACAGGGAGCTCCTATAATTCACCCCTCCACTTT.

The table lists this clone with a count of one. V gene TRBV5-1 combines with J gene TRBJ2-7; D gene ambiguous. Trimming took 4 bases from V and 3 from J, leaving 14 bases between them. The CDR3 is made up of 14 amino acids. The germline V gene encodes CDR1 SGHRS and CDR2 YFSETQ. The CDR3 spells CASSPVKGNYEQYF. In DNA, the CDR3 is TGCGCCAGCAGCCCCGTAAAGGGAAACTACGAGCAGTACTTC.

The chain links TRBV10-3 to TRBJ2-5; 7 bases align to TRBD2. This CDR3 comprises 17 residues. V gave up 0 bases and J gave up 2 bases; unmatched junction bases: 9. Germline CDR1 and CDR2: ENHRY and SYGVKD. CDR3 loop: CAISESKFSGSQETQYF. The CDR3 DNA is TGTGCCATCAGTGAGTCGAAGTTTAGCGGGTCACAAGAGACCCAGTACTTC.

The chain carries TRBV2 and TRBJ2-3; TRBD2 matches at 7 bases. The CDR3 loop spans 14 amino acids. CDR1 and CDR2 from the germline V gene are SNHLY and FYNNEI. J gave up 6 bases and V 5 bases, and 8 bases lay outside the gene matches. The CDR3 coding sequence is TGTGCCAGCAGTTCAGCGGGACCGAGGGATACGCAGTATTTT. This codes for CASSSAGPRDTQYF.

This clone appeared a few times. This sequence joins TRBV15 and TRBJ2-7; D is unresolved. CDR1 is LNHNV and CDR2 is YYDKDF in the germline V gene (reference sequence). The CDR3 extends over 12 amino acids. V lost 1 base and J 12 bases, leaving 13 bases between the germline ends. CDR3 DNA: TGTGCCACCAGCAGAGGGTACGGGCCGCGGTACTTC. It encodes CATSRGYGPRYF.

The chain joins TRBV6-1 to TRBJ1-2; D not certain. The CDR3 is 17 amino acids. The V gene lost 4 bases and the J gene lost 0 bases, with 18 bases spanning the gap. Germline V lookup: CDR1 MNHNS, CDR2 SASEGT. The CDR3 DNA is TGTGCCAGCAGTGTGGACTTTCAACCCCGCCCTAACTATGGCTACACCTTC. Protein: CASSVDFQPRPNYGYTF.

The rearrangement uses TRBV9 and TRBJ2-7, with D possibly being TRBD1 (6 bases). CDR3 length: 16 amino acids. Trimming removed 1 base from V and 3 bases from J, with 17 bases in between. Germline V lookup: CDR1 SGDLS, CDR2 YYNGEE. The CDR3 coding sequence is TGTGCCAGCAGCGTATATCGACAGGCGGAGAACTACGAGCAGTACTTC. Its translation: CASSVYRQAENYEQYF.

J is TRBJ2-1 and V is TRBV7-3; TRBD2 matches 8 bases. V lost 8 bases to trimming and J lost 8 bases; unmatched junction nucleotides: 14. The CDR3 spans 15 residues. Germline values: CDR1 SGHTA, CDR2 FQGTGA. CDR3 loop: CASSRAGGPSDEQFF. CDR3 nucleotide sequence: TGTGCCAGCTCGCGGGCGGGGGGTCCGTCGGATGAGCAGTTCTTC.

This clone appeared a few times. This CDR3 reads CSYSGTASYNEQFF. CDR3 nucleotide sequence: TGCAGCTACTCCGGGACGGCCTCCTACAATGAGCAGTTCTTC. The chain carries TRBV29-1 and TRBJ2-1; tentatively, D is TRBD1 or TRBD2 (5 bases each). The CDR3 consists of 14 residues. The V and J ends lost 8 bases and 0 bases respectively, with 14 bases between them. Germline-derived CDR1 and CDR2 are SQVTM and ANQGSEA.

V gene TRBV30 combines with J gene TRBJ2-3, with 7 bases matching TRBD2. V lost 4 bases to trimming and J lost 4 bases; unmatched junction nucleotides: 17. In germline, CDR1 is GTSNPN, CDR2 SVGIG (reference sequence). This CDR3 contains 17 residues. In nucleotides, the CDR3 is TGTGCCTGGAAAGGGGCGGGAGTGGGCGGCGGGGCAGATACGCAGTATTTT. Translating it yields CAWKGAGVGGGADTQYF.

The chain recombines TRBV6-1 with TRBJ2-7; 8 bases line up with TRBD1. The CDR3 loop spans 15 amino acids. Germline CDR1 reads MNHNS; CDR2 reads SASEGT. The V gene end was trimmed by 11 bases and the J gene end by 5 bases; junction bases not matched to a gene: 17. The CDR3 DNA reads as TGTGCCTGCTCCTCCCGACAGGGGACCATGAACGAGCAGTACTTC. This translates into CACSSRQGTMNEQYF.

The genes are TRBV19 and TRBJ2-1, with D perhaps TRBD1 or TRBD2 (6 bases each). From germline, CDR1 is LNHDA and CDR2 SQIVND (reference sequence). V was clipped by 5 bases and J by 13 bases, with 15 bases between them. The length of the CDR3 is 12 residues. CDR3 amino acids: CASSDSIGGQFF. CDR3 DNA sequence: TGTGCCAGTAGTGATTCGATCGGGGGCCAGTTCTTC.

This sequence joins TRBV9 and TRBJ2-7; D not certain. The CDR3 contains 12 residues. Trimming stripped 3 bases from V and 2 bases from J, with 6 bases between. Germline loops: CDR1 SGDLS, CDR2 YYNGEE. CDR3 DNA sequence: TGTGCCAGCAGCGCTGCCACCTACGAGCAGTACTTC. Its translation is CASSAATYEQYF.